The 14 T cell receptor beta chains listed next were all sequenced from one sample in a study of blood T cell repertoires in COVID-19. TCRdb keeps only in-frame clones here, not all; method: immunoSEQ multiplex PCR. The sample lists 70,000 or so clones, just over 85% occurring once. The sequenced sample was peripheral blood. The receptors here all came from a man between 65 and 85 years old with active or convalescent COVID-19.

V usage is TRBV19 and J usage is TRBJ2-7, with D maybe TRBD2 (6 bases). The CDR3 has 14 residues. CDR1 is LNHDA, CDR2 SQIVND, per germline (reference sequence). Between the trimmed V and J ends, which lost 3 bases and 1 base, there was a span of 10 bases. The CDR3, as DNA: TGTGCCAGTAGTATCGCGGGGATATCCTACGAGCAGTACTTC. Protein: CASSIAGISYEQYF.

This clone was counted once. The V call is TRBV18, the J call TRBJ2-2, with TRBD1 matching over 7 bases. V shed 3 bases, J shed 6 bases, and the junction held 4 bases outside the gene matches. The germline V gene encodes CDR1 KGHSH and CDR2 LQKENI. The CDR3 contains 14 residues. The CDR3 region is CASSPSDRAGELFF. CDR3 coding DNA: TGTGCCAGCTCACCTTCCGACAGGGCCGGGGAGCTGTTTTTT.

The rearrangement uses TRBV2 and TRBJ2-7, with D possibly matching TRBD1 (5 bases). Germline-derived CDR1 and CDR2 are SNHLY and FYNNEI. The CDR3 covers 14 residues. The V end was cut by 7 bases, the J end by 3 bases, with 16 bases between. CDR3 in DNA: TGTGCCAGCAAGGAGACAGTTAACTTCTACGAGCAGTACTTC. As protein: CASKETVNFYEQYF.

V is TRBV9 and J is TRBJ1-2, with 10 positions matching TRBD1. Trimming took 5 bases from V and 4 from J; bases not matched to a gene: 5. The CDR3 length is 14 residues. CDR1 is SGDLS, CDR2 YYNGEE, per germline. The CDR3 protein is CASSGTGVFYGYTF. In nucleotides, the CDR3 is TGTGCCAGCAGTGGGACAGGGGTGTTCTATGGCTACACCTTC.

CDR3 residues: CMSSEGPIAGSSSSEQYF. DNA for the CDR3: TGTATGAGTTCCGAGGGCCCTATAGCGGGGAGTTCATCTAGCGAGCAGTACTTC. This rearrangement joins TRBV18 to TRBJ2-7; 8 bases align to TRBD2. CDR1 is KGHSH and CDR2 is LQKENI in the germline V gene. This CDR3 spans 18 amino acids.

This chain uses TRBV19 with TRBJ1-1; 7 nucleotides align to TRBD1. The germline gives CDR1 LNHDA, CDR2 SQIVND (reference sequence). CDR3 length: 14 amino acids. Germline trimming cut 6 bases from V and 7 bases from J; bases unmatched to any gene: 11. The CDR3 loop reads CASSKGQNYGEAFF. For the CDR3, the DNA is TGTGCCAGTAGCAAGGGACAGAACTATGGTGAAGCTTTCTTT.

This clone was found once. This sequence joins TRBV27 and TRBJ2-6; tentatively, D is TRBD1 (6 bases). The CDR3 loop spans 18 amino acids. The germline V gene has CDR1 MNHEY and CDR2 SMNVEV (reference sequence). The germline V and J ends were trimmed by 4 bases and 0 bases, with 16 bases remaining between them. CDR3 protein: CASSSPRQVTSGANVLTF. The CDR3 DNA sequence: TGTGCCAGCAGTTCCCCCCGACAGGTTACCTCTGGGGCCAACGTCCTGACTTTC. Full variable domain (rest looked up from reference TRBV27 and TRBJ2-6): EAQVTQNPRYLITVTGKKLTVTCSQNMNHEYMSWYRQDPGLGLRQIYYSMNVEVTDKGDVPEGYKVSRKEKRNFPLILESPSPNQTSLYFCASSSPRQVTSGANVLTFGAGSRLTVL.

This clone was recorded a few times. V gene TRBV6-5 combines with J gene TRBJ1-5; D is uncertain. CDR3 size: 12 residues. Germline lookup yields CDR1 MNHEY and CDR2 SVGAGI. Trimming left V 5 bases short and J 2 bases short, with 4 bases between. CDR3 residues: CASSTGNQPQHF. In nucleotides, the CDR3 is TGTGCCAGCAGTACAGGCAATCAGCCCCAGCATTTT.

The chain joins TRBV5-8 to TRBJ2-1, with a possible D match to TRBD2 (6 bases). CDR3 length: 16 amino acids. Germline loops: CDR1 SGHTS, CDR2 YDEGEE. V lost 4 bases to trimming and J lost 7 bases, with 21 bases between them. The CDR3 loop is CASSLDLGGRDNEQFF. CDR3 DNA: TGTGCCAGCAGCCTGGACCTGGGGGGTCGGGATAATGAGCAGTTCTTC.

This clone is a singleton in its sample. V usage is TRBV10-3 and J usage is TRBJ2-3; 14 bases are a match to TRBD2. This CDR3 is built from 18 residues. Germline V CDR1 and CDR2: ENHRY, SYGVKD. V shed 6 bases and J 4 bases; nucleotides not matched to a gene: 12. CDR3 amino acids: CAIRAGTSGGGPPDTQYF. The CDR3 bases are TGTGCCATCAGAGCGGGGACTAGCGGGGGAGGGCCGCCAGATACGCAGTATTTT.

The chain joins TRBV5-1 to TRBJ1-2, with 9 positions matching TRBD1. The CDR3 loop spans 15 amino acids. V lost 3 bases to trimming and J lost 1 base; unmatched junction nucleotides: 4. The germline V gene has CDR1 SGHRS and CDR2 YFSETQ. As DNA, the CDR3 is TGCGCCAGCAGCTGGGGACAGGGAAATAACTATGGCTACACCTTC. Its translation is CASSWGQGNNYGYTF.

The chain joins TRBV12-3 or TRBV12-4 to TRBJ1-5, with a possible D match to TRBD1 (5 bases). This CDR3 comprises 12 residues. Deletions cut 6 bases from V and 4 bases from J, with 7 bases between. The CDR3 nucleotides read TGTGCCAGCAGGAACAGGAATCAGCCCCAGCATTTT. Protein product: CASRNRNQPQHF.

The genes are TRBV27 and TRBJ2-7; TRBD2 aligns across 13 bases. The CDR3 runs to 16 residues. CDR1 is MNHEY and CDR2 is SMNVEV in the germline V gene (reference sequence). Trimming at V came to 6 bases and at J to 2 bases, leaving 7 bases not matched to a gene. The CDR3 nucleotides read TGTGCCAGCAGACCCCGACTAGCGGGAGGCCCCTACGAGCAGTACTTC. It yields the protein CASRPRLAGGPYEQYF.

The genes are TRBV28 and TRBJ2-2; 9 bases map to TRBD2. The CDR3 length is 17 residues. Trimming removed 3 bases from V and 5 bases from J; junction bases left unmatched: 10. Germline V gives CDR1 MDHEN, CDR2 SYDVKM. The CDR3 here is CASSFGAGGPGTGELFF. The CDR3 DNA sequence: TGTGCCAGCAGTTTTGGGGCGGGAGGGCCCGGAACCGGGGAGCTGTTTTTT. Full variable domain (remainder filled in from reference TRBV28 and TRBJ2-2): DVKVTQSSRYLVKRTGEKVFLECVQDMDHENMFWYRQDPGLGLRLIYFSYDVKMKEKGDIPEGYSVSREKKERFSLILESASTNQTSMYLCASSFGAGGPGTGELFFGEGSRLTVL.